The present T cell receptor (beta chain) was sequenced within a study of long-term antiretroviral therapy in people with HIV. In the study overall: It was about a decade after the earliest samples that the 2015 immediate-ART recommendation appeared. The study's findings and limits: ART preceded a rise in diversity that nonetheless stayed lower than in transplant donor controls.

With respect to this clone: Its antigen is unknown.

Run at survey level, the immunoSEQ assay was version v3.0. What sequencing targeted per sample was about 40,000-55,000 T-cell genomes. Produced via immunoSEQ multiplex PCR; TCRdb's table is partial and in-frame only. The profile shows 48,000 or so clones, about 86% of them singletons. Trimming removed 2 bases from V and 4 bases from J; junction bases left unmatched: 10. Per the germline V gene, CDR1 is MGHDK and CDR2 is SYGVNS. This CDR3 comprises 17 residues. Sequenced here: unsorted PBMCs, sampled 0.8 years after starting antiretroviral therapy. This sequence originates from a woman younger than 30 with HIV. This chain joins TRBV25-1 and TRBJ2-5; the match to TRBD2 covers 10 bases. CDR3 DNA: TGTGCCAGCAGTGAACTAGCGGGAGTTAACTTAGCAGAGACCCAGTACTTC. Protein: CASSELAGVNLAETQYF.